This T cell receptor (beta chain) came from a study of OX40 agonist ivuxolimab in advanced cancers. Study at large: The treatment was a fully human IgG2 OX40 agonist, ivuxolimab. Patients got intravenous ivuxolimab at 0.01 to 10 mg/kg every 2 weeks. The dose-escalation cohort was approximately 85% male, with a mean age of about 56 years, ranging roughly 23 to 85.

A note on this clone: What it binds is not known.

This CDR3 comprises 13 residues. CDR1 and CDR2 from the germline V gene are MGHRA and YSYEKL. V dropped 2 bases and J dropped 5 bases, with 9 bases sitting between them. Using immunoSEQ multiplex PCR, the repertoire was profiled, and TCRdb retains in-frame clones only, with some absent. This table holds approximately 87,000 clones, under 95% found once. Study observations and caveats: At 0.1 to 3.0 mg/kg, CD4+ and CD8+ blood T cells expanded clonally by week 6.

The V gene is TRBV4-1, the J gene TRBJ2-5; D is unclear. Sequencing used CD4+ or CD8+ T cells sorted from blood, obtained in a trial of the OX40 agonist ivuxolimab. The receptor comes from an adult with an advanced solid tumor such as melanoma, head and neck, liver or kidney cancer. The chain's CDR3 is CASSQMSGETQYF. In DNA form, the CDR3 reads TGCGCCAGCAGCCAAATGTCGGGTGAGACCCAGTACTTC.